In its sample, the clone carrying this TCR beta chain was seen once. Its antigen remains unknown. Sequencing followed a ViraFEST assay step that expanded antigen-specific CD4+ T cells with viral peptide pools. Upon completion of more than 9 days in culture, CD4+ T cells were isolated. Recipients of the vaccine had no prior SARS-CoV-2 infection and negative nucleocapsid antibodies. A density of about 2 million PBMC per well was used; these cells were cultured with roughly 10 IU/ml IL-2 and roughly 10 ug/ml peptides. The CDR3 consists of 13 residues. V shed 4 bases and J shed 7 bases, with 8 bases lying between them. The data originate from a study of vaccination effects on CD4 cells after COVID-19. Study in general: Participants were vaccinated with two doses of either the BNT162b2 or mRNA-1273 vaccine. Study findings and constraints: Vaccine- and infection-induced clones showed marked clonal contraction late following vaccination. Convalescent patients numbered few in the study; early post-infection timepoints were missing entirely.

Profiled with immunoSEQ multiplex PCR; TCRdb holds only in-frame clones, not every one. The sample lists 41,000 or so clones, around 67% occurring once. The rearrangement links TRBV12-3 or TRBV12-4 to TRBJ1-6; a weak D match, TRBD1 (6 bases). The clonotype comes from a human donor who received a COVID-19 vaccine. The source material was CD4+ T cells from PBMCs cultured with HCoV-OC43 spike peptides, sampled before COVID-19 vaccination. Subset meaning: HCoV-OC43 spike overlapping peptide pool stimulation. The CDR3 region has the DNA TGTGCCAGCAGTTGGACAGAAAATTCACCCCTCCACTTT. It codes for CASSWTENSPLHF.